These 5 T cell receptor beta chains were sequenced from one sample in a study of blood T cell repertoires in COVID-19. TCRdb keeps only in-frame clones here, not all; method: immunoSEQ multiplex PCR. The repertoire holds a few hundred thousand clones, with more than 75% as singletons. The specimen was PBMCs or T cells enriched from blood (not recorded which). The receptors derive from a man aged 25 to 40 with acute COVID-19.

The rearrangement links TRBV25-1 to TRBJ1-1, with TRBD1 as a possible D gene (5 bases). The CDR3 totals 15 residues. V was cut by 0 bases and J by 0 bases, with 8 bases left in between. Germline values: CDR1 MGHDK, CDR2 SYGVNS. CDR3 nucleotide sequence: TGTGCCAGCAGTGAATATGGGGGGGTGAACACTGAAGCTTTCTTT. Amino acid sequence: CASSEYGGVNTEAFF.

The V gene is TRBV11-2, the J gene TRBJ1-2; perhaps TRBD1 as D (5 bases). Germline loops: CDR1 SGHAT, CDR2 FQNNGV. Trimming left V 1 base short and J 0 bases short, with 9 bases between. The CDR3 extends over 15 amino acids. The CDR3 DNA follows: TGTGCCAGCAGCTTAGCCGACAGAGCTAACTATGGCTACACCTTC. Amino acid sequence: CASSLADRANYGYTF. Filled out from reference TRBV11-2 and TRBJ1-2, the complete variable domain reads EAGVAQSPRYKIIEKRQSVAFWCNPISGHATLYWYQQILGQGPKLLIQFQNNGVVDDSQLPKDRFSAERLKGVDSTLKIQPAKLEDSAVYLCASSLADRANYGYTFGSGTRLTVV.

This sequence joins TRBV9 and TRBJ2-7; 7 bases align to TRBD1. The germline CDR1 and CDR2 sequences are SGDLS and YYNGEE. The CDR3 has 12 residues. Trimming removed 4 bases from V and 5 bases from J; junction bases left unmatched: 3. The CDR3 DNA sequence: TGTGCCAGCAGCCGACAGGGTGACGAGCAGTACTTC. As protein: CASSRQGDEQYF.

This clone was found a few times. The V and J genes are TRBV28 and TRBJ1-6, with TRBD1 matching over 7 bases. The ends lost 5 bases at V and 7 bases at J; junction bases unmatched: 8. The V gene's germline CDR1 is MDHEN and CDR2 SYDVKM. The CDR3 contains 15 residues. CDR3 residues: CASSPRTGINSPLHF. For the CDR3, the DNA is TGTGCCAGCAGTCCGAGGACAGGCATCAATTCACCCCTCCACTTT. Looking up the rest from reference TRBV28 and TRBJ1-6 gives the full variable domain: DVKVTQSSRYLVKRTGEKVFLECVQDMDHENMFWYRQDPGLGLRLIYFSYDVKMKEKGDIPEGYSVSREKKERFSLILESASTNQTSMYLCASSPRTGINSPLHFGNGTRLTVT.

This chain links TRBV29-1 with TRBJ2-2; D gene uncertain. V lost 8 bases, J lost 2 bases, and 9 bases lay in between. The length of the CDR3 is 12 residues. In germline, CDR1 is SQVTM, CDR2 ANQGSEA. CDR3 protein: CSLRENTGELFF. The CDR3 DNA follows: TGCAGCTTGCGAGAAAACACCGGGGAGCTGTTTTTT.